This T cell receptor (beta chain) is from a study of shared T cell receptors in the human thymus. Sequencing was performed with immunoSEQ multiplex PCR; in TCRdb, only in-frame clones are kept and a portion is missing. Of 600,000 or so clones in the sample, about 87% were seen once. This clone was seen a few times. The sample was also linked to a second study, of human thymus T cells. That paper notes: Having surgery to correct congenital heart defects, healthy Finnish infants acted as the donors. Resections obtained during corrective heart surgery supplied the thymus tissue. Apparent bias marked the V and J gene usage of thymic and blood repertoires. There were highly overlapping thymic repertoires among unrelated individuals, as related research reported.

Sequencing was performed on thymocytes. The source is a boy less than two years old with a congenital heart defect.

In DNA form, the CDR3 reads TGTGCCAGCAGTTACGACAGCTCTGGAAACACCATATATTTT. Translated: CASSYDSSGNTIYF. The chain has TRBV6-5 and TRBJ1-3, with TRBD1 as a possible D gene (5 bases). Trimming removed 2 bases from V and 0 bases from J, with 5 bases in between. This CDR3 region has 14 residues. The V gene's germline CDR1 is MNHEY and CDR2 SVGAGI.